The next 10 T cell receptor beta chains were all read from a single sample in a study of cytomegalovirus exposure and HLA in healthy donors. PCR involved 60 Vbeta and 13 Jbeta primers. Data came from immunoSEQ multiplex PCR; TCRdb stores just in-frame clones and leaves some out. The sample features more than 50,000 clones, with around 10% in its top ten. Sample: PBMCs. The receptor set was obtained from a man aged 45-60 years in good health and CMV-seropositive.

Concerning this clone itself: At the DNA level, this CDR3 is encoded by other sequences in the same sample as well. The chain uses TRBV7-3 and TRBJ2-3; 12 nucleotides line up with TRBD2. Trimming at V came to 5 bases and at J to 3 bases, leaving 3 bases not matched to a gene. The CDR3 is made up of 15 amino acids. Looked up from germline, CDR1 is SGHTA and CDR2 is FQGTGA. The CDR3 spells CASSLAGGPTDTQYF. For the CDR3, the DNA is TGTGCCAGCAGCCTAGCGGGGGGGCCGACAGATACGCAGTATTTT.

The CDR3 DNA is TGCAGCGGAATGACAGTGGGCACTGAAGCTTTCTTT. It specifies CSGMTVGTEAFF. The chain uses TRBV29-1 and TRBJ1-1; TRBD1 is a possible D gene (5 bases). Germline-derived CDR1 and CDR2 are SQVTM and ANQGSEA. V was clipped by 7 bases and J by 4 bases, with 13 bases between them. CDR3 length: 12 residues.

The chain joins TRBV4-2 to TRBJ2-7; 9 bases are a match to TRBD2. V shed 0 bases and J 0 bases; nucleotides not matched to a gene: 9. Germline values: CDR1 LGHNA, CDR2 YNFKEQ. CDR3 length equals 18 residues. This CDR3 is CASSQDWSAGGSSYEQYF. The CDR3 bases are TGTGCCAGCAGCCAAGATTGGTCGGCGGGAGGGAGCTCCTACGAGCAGTACTTC.

V is TRBV10-3 and J is TRBJ2-7; TRBD1 agrees at 8 bases. The CDR3 totals 13 residues. Trimming at V came to 2 bases and at J to 5 bases, leaving 2 bases not matched to a gene. Germline V gene data show CDR1 as ENHRY and CDR2 as SYGVKD. The CDR3 nucleotides are TGTGCCATCAGTGAGGGACAGGGCCACGAGCAGTACTTC. Amino acids: CAISEGQGHEQYF.

Points on this clone: The same CDR3 can be traced to other DNA sequences in this sample. This rearrangement joins TRBV19 to TRBJ1-1, with a weak D call TRBD1 (6 bases). Germline CDR1 LNHDA, CDR2 SQIVND (reference sequence). CDR3 size: 16 residues. V lost 5 bases, J lost 1 base, and 17 bases lay in between. CDR3 residues: CASSPRHGRGNTEAFF. The CDR3 bases are TGTGCCAGTAGTCCACGGCACGGCAGGGGGAACACTGAAGCTTTCTTT.

The chain links TRBV5-6 to TRBJ2-2, with D possibly being TRBD1 (6 bases). Trimming left V 6 bases short and J 5 bases short, with 11 bases between. Germline V lookup: CDR1 SGHDT, CDR2 YYEEEE. The CDR3 has 13 amino acids. CDR3 nucleotide sequence: TGTGCCAGCACCATCACAGGGACCGGGGAGCTGTTTTTT. This encodes CASTITGTGELFF.

The V and J genes are TRBV7-2 and TRBJ2-1; D remains unclear. Germline CDR1 reads SGHTA; CDR2 reads FQGNSA. Trimming cost V 3 bases and J 5 bases, with 8 bases left between them. The CDR3 length is 13 residues. The CDR3 loop reads CASSLTFDNEQFF. The CDR3 bases are TGTGCCAGCAGCTTGACTTTTGACAATGAGCAGTTCTTC.

The chain carries TRBV4-1 and TRBJ2-7, with TRBD2 as a possible D gene (6 bases). This CDR3 has 16 amino acids. V was pared by 2 bases and J by 3 bases, with 17 bases between. Germline CDR1 is MGHRA and CDR2 is YSYEKL. This CDR3 reads CASSQQLPEGRYEQYF. CDR3 bases: TGCGCCAGCAGCCAACAGCTCCCGGAGGGGCGCTACGAGCAGTACTTC.

The V call is TRBV6-5, the J call TRBJ2-5; weak D call: TRBD1 (6 bases). The CDR3 has 15 residues. V lost 0 bases, J lost 7 bases, and 15 bases lay in between. The germline CDR1 and CDR2 sequences are MNHEY and SVGAGI. CDR3 loop: CASSYSRQGIGTQYF. DNA for the CDR3: TGTGCCAGCAGTTACTCGCGGCAGGGGATAGGGACCCAGTACTTC.

This chain connects TRBV29-1 to TRBJ1-1, with TRBD1 as a possible D gene (5 bases). The CDR3 has 13 residues. With 3 bases removed from V and 0 bases from J, the gap between germline ends came to 8 bases. Germline V lookup: CDR1 SQVTM, CDR2 ANQGSEA. Written as DNA, the CDR3 is TGCAGCGTTGAGGGACTGATGAACACTGAAGCTTTCTTT. Its translation is CSVEGLMNTEAFF. Drawing the rest from reference TRBV29-1 and TRBJ1-1, the complete variable domain is SAVISQKPSRDICQRGTSLTIQCQVDSQVTMMFWYRQQPGQSLTLIATANQGSEATYESGFVIDKFPISRPNLTFSTLTVSNMSPEDSSIYLCSVEGLMNTEAFFGQGTRLTVV.